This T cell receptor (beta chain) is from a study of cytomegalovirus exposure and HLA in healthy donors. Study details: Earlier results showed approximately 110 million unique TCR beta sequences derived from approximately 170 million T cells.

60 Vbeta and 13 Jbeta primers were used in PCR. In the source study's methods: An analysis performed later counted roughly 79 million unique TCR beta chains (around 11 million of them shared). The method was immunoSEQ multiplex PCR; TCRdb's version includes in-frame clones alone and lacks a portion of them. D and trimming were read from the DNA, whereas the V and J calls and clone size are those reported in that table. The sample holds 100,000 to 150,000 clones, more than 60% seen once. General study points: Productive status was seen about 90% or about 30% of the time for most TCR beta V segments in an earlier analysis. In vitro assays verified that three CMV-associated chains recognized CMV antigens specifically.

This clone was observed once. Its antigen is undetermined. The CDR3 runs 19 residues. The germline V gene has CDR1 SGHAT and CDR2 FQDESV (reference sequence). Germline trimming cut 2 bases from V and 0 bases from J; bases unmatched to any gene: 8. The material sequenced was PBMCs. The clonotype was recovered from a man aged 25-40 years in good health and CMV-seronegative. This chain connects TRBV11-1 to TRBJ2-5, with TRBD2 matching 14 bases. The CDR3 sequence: CASSLIRTSGGPYQETQYF. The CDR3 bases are TGTGCCAGCAGCTTAATTAGGACTAGCGGGGGGCCTTACCAAGAGACCCAGTACTTC.